The TCR beta chain under discussion was sequenced for a study of blood T cell repertoires in COVID-19. Methods used by the authors: Reference gene primer amplification yielded estimated nucleated cell counts. Here immunoSEQ multiplex PCR was the method, and the copy in TCRdb shows in-frame clones only, minus some. The DNA gave D and trimming, while V, J and clone size come from that table. The table has about 330,000 clones, 87% seen once. The CDR3 covers 15 residues. Germline V lookup: CDR1 SNHLY, CDR2 FYNNEI. V lost 3 bases and J lost 0, with 12 bases in between. Material: PBMCs or T cells enriched from blood (not recorded which). The clonotype comes from a young woman who had recovered from COVID-19. This rearrangement joins TRBV2 to TRBJ2-7; the D is unclear. CDR3 in amino acids: CASSERQLSSYEQYF. DNA for the CDR3: TGTGCCAGCAGTGAGCGGCAGTTAAGCTCCTACGAGCAGTACTTC.